Below, 32 T cell receptor beta chains from the same sample are listed, as sequenced in a study of T cell responses to AZD1222 COVID-19 vaccine. The repertoire was sequenced with immunoSEQ multiplex PCR; TCRdb's copy has only in-frame clones and lacks some. The sample carries under 150,000 clones, 88% recorded once. Material: peripheral blood, obtained on day 0 of MenACWY control vaccination. Every receptor here comes from an adult in good health.

This clone came up a few times. This chain links TRBV4-2 with TRBJ2-7, with a tentative D call TRBD2 (5 bases). V lost 5 bases, J lost 5 bases, and 10 bases lay in between. The CDR3 length is 12 residues. Germline V CDR1 and CDR2: LGHNA, YNFKEQ. The CDR3 here is CASSGSDNEQYF. In DNA form, the CDR3 reads TGTGCCAGCAGCGGTAGCGATAACGAGCAGTACTTC.

The chain carries TRBV5-4 and TRBJ2-3, with TRBD2 identical over 14 bases. The V and J ends lost 4 bases and 4 bases, in that order; junction bases with no gene match: 5. This CDR3 contains 16 residues. The germline V gene encodes CDR1 SGHNT and CDR2 YYREEE (reference sequence). This CDR3 is CASSGTSGSGSDTQYF. In DNA, the CDR3 is TGTGCCAGCAGCGGGACTAGCGGGAGTGGCTCAGATACGCAGTATTTT.

This rearrangement joins TRBV19 to TRBJ2-2, with unresolved D. V was cut by 1 base and J by 4 bases, with 1 base left in between. Germline assignment: CDR1 LNHDA and CDR2 SQIVND (reference sequence). The CDR3 has 12 amino acids. The CDR3 here is CASSIGTGELFF. The CDR3 DNA is TGTGCCAGTAGTATAGGCACCGGGGAGCTGTTTTTT.

This clone was seen more than once but under ten times. The CDR3 DNA sequence: TGTGCCAGCAGCTCAAGGATCAACGGGAAGTCCGGGGAGCTGTTTTTT. The encoded protein is CASSSRINGKSGELFF. This chain uses TRBV7-3 with TRBJ2-2; a possible D gene is TRBD2 (5 bases). The V end lost 4 bases, the J end lost 6 bases, and 18 bases lay between the germline ends. This CDR3 is 16 amino acids long. CDR1 and CDR2 from the germline V gene are SGHTA and FQGTGA.

This clone has only one observation. V and J are TRBV7-2 and TRBJ1-2; 7 bases align to TRBD1. CDR1 and CDR2 (germline): SGHTA, FQGNSA. J was trimmed by 3 bases and V by 4 bases; bases with no gene match: 2. The CDR3 is 13 residues long. The CDR3 region has the DNA TGTGCCAGCAGCTCCAGGGGGGACTATGGCTACACCTTC. Translation: CASSSRGDYGYTF.

This clone was detected only a few times. The chain combines TRBV29-1 with TRBJ2-7; 11 bases align to TRBD1. Germline V CDR1 and CDR2: SQVTM, ANQGSEA. This CDR3 contains 13 residues. The J segment lost 4 bases and the V segment lost 8 bases, leaving 7 bases of the junction unmatched. CDR3 in amino acids: CSTRTGGSYEQYF. As DNA, the CDR3 is TGCAGCACCCGGACAGGGGGCTCGTACGAGCAGTACTTC.

The V and J genes are TRBV5-1 and TRBJ2-7; 8 bases line up with TRBD2. The ends lost 3 bases at V and 9 bases at J; junction bases unmatched: 11. From germline, CDR1 is SGHRS and CDR2 YFSETQ. This CDR3 has 14 amino acids. In DNA form, the CDR3 reads TGCGCCAGCAGCTACCCGGGACTAGGGGAAGGGCAGTACTTC. It specifies CASSYPGLGEGQYF.

The genes are TRBV7-9 and TRBJ2-7, with 14 bases matching TRBD2. Germline V lookup: CDR1 SEHNR, CDR2 FQNEAQ (reference sequence). After removal of 8 bases from V and 0 bases from J, the junction contained 6 bases not matched to a gene. The CDR3 is 16 amino acids. The CDR3 nucleotides are TGTGCCAGCGTGAAAGGGACTAGCGGGAGCTCCTACGAGCAGTACTTC. This sequence encodes CASVKGTSGSSYEQYF.

The chain uses TRBV5-6 and TRBJ1-5, with D uncertain. CDR1 and CDR2 from the germline V gene are SGHDT and YYEEEE. There are 13 residues in the CDR3. Trimming removed 0 bases at V and 4 bases at J, with 5 bases between. The CDR3 nucleotides are TGTGCCAGCAGCTTGGGGAGGAATCAGCCCCAGCATTTT. It translates to CASSLGRNQPQHF.

This chain joins TRBV30 and TRBJ2-7; D unresolved. V shed 0 bases and J shed 3 bases, with 9 bases lying between them. This CDR3 is built from 13 residues. Germline V gene data show CDR1 as GTSNPN and CDR2 as SVGIG (reference sequence). The CDR3 DNA reads TGTGCCTGGAGTGTACGTCTTGACTACGAGCAGTACTTC. Protein product: CAWSVRLDYEQYF. The full variable domain, its missing parts supplied by reference TRBV30 and TRBJ2-7, is SQTIHQWPATLVQPVGSPLSLECTVEGTSNPNLYWYRQAAGRGLQLLFYSVGIGQISSEVPQNLSASRPQDRQFILSSKKLLLSDSGFYLCAWSVRLDYEQYFGPGTRLTVT.

The rearrangement uses TRBV5-4 and TRBJ2-7; D is possibly TRBD2 (5 bases). The CDR3 totals 14 residues. CDR1 is SGHNT, CDR2 YYREEE, per germline (reference sequence). V was cut by 7 bases and J by 0 bases, with 14 bases left in between. CDR3 DNA sequence: TGTGCCAGCTCCCCGTGGGAGACCTCCTACGAGCAGTACTTC. Translation gives CASSPWETSYEQYF.

The chain carries TRBV7-2 and TRBJ1-6; D might be TRBD1 (5 bases). The CDR3 loop spans 14 amino acids. Looked up from germline, CDR1 is SGHTA and CDR2 is FQGNSA. Trimming took 2 bases from V and 9 from J, leaving 11 bases between them. The CDR3 reads CASSLWGSGSPLHF. The CDR3 nucleotides read TGTGCCAGCAGCTTATGGGGCTCCGGTTCACCCCTCCACTTT.

The chain uses TRBV5-6 and TRBJ2-4; D remains unclear. The V end lost 0 bases, the J end lost 0 bases, and 4 bases lay between the germline ends. Germline V lookup: CDR1 SGHDT, CDR2 YYEEEE. CDR3 size: 14 residues. The CDR3 loop is CASSLVLAKNIQYF. Written as DNA, the CDR3 is TGTGCCAGCAGCTTGGTTCTAGCCAAAAACATTCAGTACTTC.

The J gene is TRBJ1-1, the V gene TRBV30; weak D call: TRBD1 (6 bases). The ends were cut back, 3 bases at V and 10 bases at J, with 12 bases in the middle. The CDR3 length is 11 residues. CDR1 is GTSNPN and CDR2 is SVGIG in the germline V gene (reference sequence). The CDR3: CAWSGGPRAFF. The CDR3 region has the DNA TGTGCCTGGAGCGGGGGCCCCAGAGCTTTCTTT.

J is TRBJ1-2 and V is TRBV5-5, with a possible D match to TRBD1 (6 bases). Deletions cut 1 base from V and 4 bases from J, with 14 bases between. This CDR3 comprises 15 residues. Germline CDR1 is SGHKS and CDR2 is YYEKEE (reference sequence). CDR3 sequence: CASSLLQGLGYGYTF. The CDR3 region has the DNA TGTGCCAGCAGCTTGCTACAGGGTCTGGGCTATGGCTACACCTTC.

CDR3 DNA sequence: TGTGCCTCCCAGGGGCTTTCTAATGAAAAACTGTTTTTT. Residues: CASQGLSNEKLFF. This sequence joins TRBV24-1 and TRBJ1-4; D might be TRBD1 (6 bases). Germline lookup yields CDR1 KGHDR and CDR2 SFDVKD. CDR3 length: 13 residues. V was clipped by 12 bases and J by 3 bases, with 13 bases between them.

V is TRBV29-1 and J is TRBJ1-1; TRBD1 agrees at 9 bases. The junction had 4 bases not matched to a gene; V was cut back by 5 bases and J by 6 bases. Germline-derived CDR1 and CDR2 are SQVTM and ANQGSEA. This CDR3 is 12 amino acids long. DNA of the CDR3: TGCAGCGTTATTACAGGGGGCTCTGAAGCTTTCTTT. Its protein product is CSVITGGSEAFF.

V usage is TRBV5-7 and J usage is TRBJ2-6; D remains unclear. TRBV5-7 is labeled an ORF, and its function is uncertain. V gave up 2 bases and J gave up 0 bases, with 15 bases separating them. CDR3 length: 18 amino acids. In DNA form, the CDR3 reads TGTGCCAGCAGCTTAGGGATGTTGCGGAGCTCTGGGGCCAACGTCCTGACTTTC. Residues: CASSLGMLRSSGANVLTF.

The chain recombines TRBV6-5 with TRBJ1-2; perhaps TRBD1 as D (6 bases). CDR3 length: 15 amino acids. The V end lost 5 bases, the J end lost 2 bases, and 15 bases lay between the germline ends. The V gene's germline CDR1 is MNHEY and CDR2 SVGAGI. The CDR3 nucleotides are TGTGCCAGCAGTCCCCAAAGGGGGGGCAACTATGGCTACACCTTC. This sequence encodes CASSPQRGGNYGYTF.

The chain has TRBV28 and TRBJ2-5; a weak D match, TRBD2 (5 bases). The CDR3 is 10 amino acids. V gave up 10 bases and J gave up 5 bases, with 8 bases separating them. Germline-derived CDR1 and CDR2 are MDHEN and SYDVKM. CDR3 in amino acids: CATRRETQYF. The CDR3, as DNA: TGTGCCACCAGGAGGGAGACCCAGTACTTC.

The V and J genes are TRBV12-3 or TRBV12-4 and TRBJ1-1, with 7 bases fitting TRBD1. The ends lost 6 bases at V and 6 bases at J; junction bases unmatched: 7. The CDR3 has 13 amino acids. Here the CDR3 reads CASRLGQEAEAFF. The CDR3 coding sequence is TGTGCCAGCAGGCTAGGACAGGAGGCTGAAGCTTTCTTT.

The sample holds one count of this clone. The chain uses TRBV5-6 and TRBJ2-4; 7 nucleotides agree with TRBD1. This CDR3 contains 14 residues. Per the germline V gene, CDR1 is SGHDT and CDR2 is YYEEEE. V lost 8 bases to trimming and J lost 2 bases; unmatched junction nucleotides: 7. CDR3 loop: CASTPGQSKNIQYF. Written as DNA, the CDR3 is TGTGCCAGTACACCGGGACAGTCCAAAAACATTCAGTACTTC.

This clone is a singleton in its sample. The chain links TRBV7-3 to TRBJ2-7, with D maybe TRBD1 (6 bases). The CDR3 has 13 residues. The V gene's germline CDR1 is SGHTA and CDR2 FQGTGA. With 4 bases removed from V and 4 bases from J, the gap between germline ends came to 11 bases. The CDR3 reads CASSYGRGYEQYF. The CDR3 coding sequence is TGTGCCAGCAGCTATGGCAGGGGATACGAGCAGTACTTC.

V and J are TRBV29-1 and TRBJ2-7, with 12 bases fitting TRBD1. Germline-derived CDR1 and CDR2 are SQVTM and ANQGSEA. This CDR3 spans 14 amino acids. Trimming took 4 bases from V and 2 from J; bases not matched to a gene: 3. Here the CDR3 DNA reads TGCAGCGTTGGGGGACAGGGGGCGACCTACGAGCAGTACTTC. Its translation is CSVGGQGATYEQYF.

J is TRBJ1-5 and V is TRBV6-6, with 7 bases lining up with TRBD1. V shed 1 base and J 8 bases; nucleotides not matched to a gene: 11. The CDR3 totals 16 residues. CDR1 and CDR2 (germline): MNHNY, SVGAGI (reference sequence). The CDR3 loop is CASSYLPWDSQEPQHF. The CDR3 DNA sequence: TGTGCCAGCAGTTACTTGCCTTGGGACAGCCAGGAGCCCCAGCATTTT.

V and J are TRBV18 and TRBJ1-6; no firm D call. From germline, CDR1 is KGHSH and CDR2 LQKENI. Trimming shortened V by 3 bases and J by 5 bases, and 8 bases separated the two germline ends. The CDR3 has 14 residues. CDR3 in DNA: TGTGCCAGCTCACCTGGGCAGAATAATTCACCCCTCCACTTT. Its protein product is CASSPGQNNSPLHF. The full variable domain, rest sourced from reference TRBV18 and TRBJ1-6, is NAGVMQNPRHLVRRRGQEARLRCSPMKGHSHVYWYRQLPEEGLKFMVYLQKENIIDESGMPKERFSAEFPKEGPSILRIQQVVRGDSAAYFCASSPGQNNSPLHFGNGTRLTVT.

The chain has TRBV19 and TRBJ2-7, with a possible D match to TRBD1 (5 bases). Germline V gives CDR1 LNHDA, CDR2 SQIVND (reference sequence). V lost 5 bases to trimming and J lost 2 bases, with 13 bases between them. The CDR3 contains 14 residues. CDR3 sequence reads: CASSPRAGTYEQYF. The CDR3 DNA reads as TGTGCCAGTAGTCCCCGGGCAGGGACCTACGAGCAGTACTTC.

This clone appeared a few times. The gene calls are TRBV3-1 (or the pseudogene TRBV3-2) and TRBJ2-7, with 9 bases that match TRBD2. The CDR3 totals 14 residues. Trimming cost V 4 bases and J 4 bases; bases outside gene matches: 5. In germline, CDR1 is LGHDT, CDR2 YNNKEL (reference sequence). CDR3 bases: TGTGCCAGCAGCCCGGGTAGCGGGAGATACGAGCAGTACTTC. It yields the protein CASSPGSGRYEQYF.

This clone showed up just once. This rearrangement joins TRBV20-1 to TRBJ1-2; D not certain. CDR3 length: 11 amino acids. Germline V gene lookup returns CDR1 DFQATT and CDR2 SNEGSKA (reference sequence). Trimming cost V 6 bases and J 4 bases, with 9 bases left between them. The CDR3 sequence: CSARLGYGYTF. The DNA for the CDR3 is TGCAGTGCCCGACTCGGCTATGGCTACACCTTC.

The chain recombines TRBV2 with TRBJ1-4; maybe TRBD1 (5 bases). Germline assignment: CDR1 SNHLY and CDR2 FYNNEI. Trimming shortened V by 7 bases and J by 5 bases, and 8 bases separated the two germline ends. The CDR3 is 12 residues long. The chain's CDR3 is CASTPGNEKLFF. The CDR3, as DNA: TGTGCCAGCACACCAGGGAATGAAAAACTGTTTTTT. Based on the CDR3 plus reference TRBV2 and TRBJ1-4, the full variable domain is EPEVTQTPSHQVTQMGQEVILRCVPISNHLYFYWYRQILGQKVEFLVSFYNNEISEKSEIFDDQFSVERPDGSNFTLKIRSTKLEDSAMYFCASTPGNEKLFFGSGTQLSVL.

The chain links TRBV10-3 to TRBJ1-5, with D unclear. Germline values: CDR1 ENHRY, CDR2 SYGVKD. The CDR3 consists of 13 residues. V gave up 6 bases and J gave up 6 bases, with 12 bases separating them. The CDR3: CAISEDQGQPQHF. DNA of the CDR3: TGTGCCATCAGCGAAGATCAAGGTCAGCCCCAGCATTTT.

V usage is TRBV7-3 and J usage is TRBJ2-5; 11 positions match TRBD2. CDR3 length: 14 amino acids. From germline, CDR1 is SGHTA and CDR2 FQGTGA. After removal of 3 bases from V and 4 bases from J, the junction contained 1 base not matched to a gene. CDR3 in amino acids: CASSFGLAGETQYF. The CDR3 DNA reads TGTGCCAGCAGCTTCGGACTAGCGGGAGAGACCCAGTACTTC. Drawing the rest from reference TRBV7-3 and TRBJ2-5, the complete variable domain is GAGVSQTPSNKVTEKGKYVELRCDPISGHTALYWYRQSLGQGPEFLIYFQGTGAADDSGLPNDRFFAVRPEGSVSTLKIQRTERGDSAVYLCASSFGLAGETQYFGPGTRLLVL.